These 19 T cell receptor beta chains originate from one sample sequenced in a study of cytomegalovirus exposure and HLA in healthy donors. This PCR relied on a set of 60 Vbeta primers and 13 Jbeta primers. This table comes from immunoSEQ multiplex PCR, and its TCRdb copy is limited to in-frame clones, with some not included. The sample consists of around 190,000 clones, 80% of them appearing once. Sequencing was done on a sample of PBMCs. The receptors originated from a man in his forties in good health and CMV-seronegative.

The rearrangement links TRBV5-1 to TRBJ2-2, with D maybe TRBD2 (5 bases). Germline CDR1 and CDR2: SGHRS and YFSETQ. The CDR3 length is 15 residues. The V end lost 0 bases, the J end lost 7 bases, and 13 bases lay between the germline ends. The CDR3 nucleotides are TGCGCCAGCAGCTTGGACGTCGGGGTCGTCGGGGAGCTGTTTTTT. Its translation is CASSLDVGVVGELFF.

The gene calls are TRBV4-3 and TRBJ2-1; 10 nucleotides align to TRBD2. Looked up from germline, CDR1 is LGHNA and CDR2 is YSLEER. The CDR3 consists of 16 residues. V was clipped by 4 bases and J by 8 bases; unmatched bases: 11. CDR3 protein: CASSLLGAGGRHEQFF. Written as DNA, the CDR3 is TGCGCCAGCAGCCTACTGGGAGCGGGGGGGCGTCATGAGCAGTTCTTC.

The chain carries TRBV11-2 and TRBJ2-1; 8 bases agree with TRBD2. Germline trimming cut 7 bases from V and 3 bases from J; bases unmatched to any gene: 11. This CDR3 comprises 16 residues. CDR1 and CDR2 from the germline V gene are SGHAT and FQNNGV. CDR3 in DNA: TGTGCCAGCACCATGGGAGGTAGCGGGAACTACAATGAGCAGTTCTTC. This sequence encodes CASTMGGSGNYNEQFF.

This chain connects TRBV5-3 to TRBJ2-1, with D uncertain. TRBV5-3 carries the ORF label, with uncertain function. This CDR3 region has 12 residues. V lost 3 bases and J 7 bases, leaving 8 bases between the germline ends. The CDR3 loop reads CARSSPGNEQFF. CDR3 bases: TGTGCCAGAAGCTCGCCGGGTAATGAGCAGTTCTTC.

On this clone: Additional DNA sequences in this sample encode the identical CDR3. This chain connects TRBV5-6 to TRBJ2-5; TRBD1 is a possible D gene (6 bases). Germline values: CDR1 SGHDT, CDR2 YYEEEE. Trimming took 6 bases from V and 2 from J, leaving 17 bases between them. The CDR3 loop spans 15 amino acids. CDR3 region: CASISSDRTQETQYF. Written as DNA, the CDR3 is TGTGCCAGCATTTCTTCGGACAGAACGCAAGAGACCCAGTACTTC.

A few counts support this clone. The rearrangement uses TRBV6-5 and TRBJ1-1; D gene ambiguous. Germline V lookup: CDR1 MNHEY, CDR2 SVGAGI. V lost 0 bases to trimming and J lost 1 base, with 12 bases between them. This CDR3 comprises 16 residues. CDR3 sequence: CASSYSITIGNTEAFF. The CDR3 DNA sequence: TGTGCCAGCAGTTACTCGATTACAATTGGGAACACTGAAGCTTTCTTT.

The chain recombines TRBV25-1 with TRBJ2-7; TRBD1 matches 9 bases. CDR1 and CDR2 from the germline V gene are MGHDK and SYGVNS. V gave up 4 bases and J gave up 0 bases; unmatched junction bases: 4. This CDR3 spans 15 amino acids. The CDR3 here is CASSGGTGSSYEQYF. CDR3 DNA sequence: TGTGCCAGCAGTGGGGGGACAGGGAGCTCCTACGAGCAGTACTTC.

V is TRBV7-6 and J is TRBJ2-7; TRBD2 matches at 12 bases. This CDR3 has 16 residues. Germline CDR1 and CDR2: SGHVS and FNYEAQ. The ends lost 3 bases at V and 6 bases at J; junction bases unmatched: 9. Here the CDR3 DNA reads TGTGCCAGCAGCTTGCGGACTAGCGGGGAAGGGGGCGAGCAGTACTTC. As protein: CASSLRTSGEGGEQYF.

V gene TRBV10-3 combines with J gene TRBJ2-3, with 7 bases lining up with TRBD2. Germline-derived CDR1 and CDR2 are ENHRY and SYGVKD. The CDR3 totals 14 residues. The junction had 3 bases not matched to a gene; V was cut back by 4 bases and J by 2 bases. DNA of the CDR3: TGTGCCATCAGTGTGCTAGCGGACACAGATACGCAGTATTTT. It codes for CAISVLADTDTQYF.

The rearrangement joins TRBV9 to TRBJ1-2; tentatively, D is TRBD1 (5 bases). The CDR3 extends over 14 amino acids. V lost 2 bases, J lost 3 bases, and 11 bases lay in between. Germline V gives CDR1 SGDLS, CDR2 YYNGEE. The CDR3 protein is CASSVAGGDYGYTF. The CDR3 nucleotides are TGTGCCAGCAGCGTGGCCGGGGGGGACTATGGCTACACCTTC.

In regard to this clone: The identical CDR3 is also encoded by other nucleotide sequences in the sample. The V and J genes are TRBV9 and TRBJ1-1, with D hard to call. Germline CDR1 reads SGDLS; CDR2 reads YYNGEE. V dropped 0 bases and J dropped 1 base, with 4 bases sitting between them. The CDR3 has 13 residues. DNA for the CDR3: TGTGCCAGCAGCGTAGCAGGGAACACTGAAGCTTTCTTT. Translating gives CASSVAGNTEAFF.

The CDR3 nucleotides read TGTGCCAGCAGCCCCGTAGCGGGGGGGCAAGAGACCCAGTACTTC. Protein sequence: CASSPVAGGQETQYF. The chain has TRBV9 and TRBJ2-5, with TRBD2 matching over 11 bases. The ends lost 4 bases at V and 2 bases at J; junction bases unmatched: 4. The CDR3 loop spans 15 amino acids. Germline CDR1 reads SGDLS; CDR2 reads YYNGEE.

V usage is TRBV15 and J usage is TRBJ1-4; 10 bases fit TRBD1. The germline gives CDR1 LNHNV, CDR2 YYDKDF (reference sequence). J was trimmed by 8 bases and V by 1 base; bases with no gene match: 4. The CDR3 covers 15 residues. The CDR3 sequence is CATSRGQGAGEKLFF. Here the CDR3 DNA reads TGTGCCACCAGCAGAGGACAGGGGGCTGGAGAAAAACTGTTTTTT.

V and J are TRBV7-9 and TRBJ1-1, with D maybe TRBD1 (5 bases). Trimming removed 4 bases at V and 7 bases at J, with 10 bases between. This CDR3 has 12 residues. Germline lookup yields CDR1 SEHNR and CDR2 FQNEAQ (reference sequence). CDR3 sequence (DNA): TGTGCCAGCAGCTCGCAGGGTATTGAAGCTTTCTTT. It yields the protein CASSSQGIEAFF.

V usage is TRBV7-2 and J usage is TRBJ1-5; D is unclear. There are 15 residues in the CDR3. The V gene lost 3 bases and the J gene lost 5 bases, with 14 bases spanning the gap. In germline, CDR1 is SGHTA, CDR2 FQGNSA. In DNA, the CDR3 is TGTGCCAGCAGCTTGCCTGGACTAGCCTATCAGCCCCAGCATTTT. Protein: CASSLPGLAYQPQHF.

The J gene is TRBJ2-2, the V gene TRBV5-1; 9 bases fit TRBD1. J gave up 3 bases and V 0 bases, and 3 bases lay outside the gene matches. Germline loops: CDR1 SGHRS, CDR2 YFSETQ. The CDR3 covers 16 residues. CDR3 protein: CASSLGDREDTGELFF. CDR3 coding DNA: TGCGCCAGCAGCTTGGGGGACAGGGAAGACACCGGGGAGCTGTTTTTT.

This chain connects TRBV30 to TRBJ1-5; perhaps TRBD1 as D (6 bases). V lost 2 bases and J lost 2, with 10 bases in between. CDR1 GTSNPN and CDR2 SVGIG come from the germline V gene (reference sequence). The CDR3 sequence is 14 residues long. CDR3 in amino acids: CAWSRGGRNQPQHF. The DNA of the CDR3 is TGTGCCTGGAGTAGAGGGGGTCGCAATCAGCCCCAGCATTTT. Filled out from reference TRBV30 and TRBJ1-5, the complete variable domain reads SQTIHQWPATLVQPVGSPLSLECTVEGTSNPNLYWYRQAAGRGLQLLFYSVGIGQISSEVPQNLSASRPQDRQFILSSKKLLLSDSGFYLCAWSRGGRNQPQHFGDGTRLSIL.

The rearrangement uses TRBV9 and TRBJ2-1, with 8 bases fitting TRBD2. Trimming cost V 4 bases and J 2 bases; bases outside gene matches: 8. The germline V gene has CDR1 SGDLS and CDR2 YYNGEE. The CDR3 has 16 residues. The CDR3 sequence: CASSQPGGGPYNEQFF. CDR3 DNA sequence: TGTGCCAGCAGCCAACCGGGAGGGGGGCCCTACAATGAGCAGTTCTTC.

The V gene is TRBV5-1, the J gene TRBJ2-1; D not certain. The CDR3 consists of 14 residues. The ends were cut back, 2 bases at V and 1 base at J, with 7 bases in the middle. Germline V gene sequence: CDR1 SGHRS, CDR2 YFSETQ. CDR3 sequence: CASSFQVSYNEQFF. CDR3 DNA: TGCGCCAGCAGCTTTCAGGTTTCCTACAATGAGCAGTTCTTC. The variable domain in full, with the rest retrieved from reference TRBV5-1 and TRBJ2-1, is KAGVTQTPRYLIKTRGQQVTLSCSPISGHRSVSWYQQTPGQGLQFLFEYFSETQRNKGNFPGRFSGRQFSNSRSEMNVSTLELGDSALYLCASSFQVSYNEQFFGPGTRLTVL.